This TCR beta chain was captured in a study of blood T cell repertoires in COVID-19. Overall study: Samples representing acute and convalescent COVID-19 were sourced from the United States, Italy and Spain. Sample material is recorded as cDNA or gDNA derived from T cells, B-cell-depleted T cells, or PBMCs.

Germline CDR1 reads SGHTA; CDR2 reads FQGNSA. J lost 2 bases, V lost 5 bases, and 3 bases had no gene match. The CDR3 is made up of 16 amino acids. In the original analysis: Reference gene primer amplification gave estimated nucleated cell counts. Generated by immunoSEQ multiplex PCR, the TCRdb table keeps only in-frame clones and is missing some. That table is the source of V, J and clone size, and D and trimming were worked out from the DNA. The table lists more than 400,000 clones, approximately 85% of them singletons. Material for sequencing was peripheral blood. This chain connects TRBV7-2 to TRBJ2-2, with 12 bases matching TRBD2. This clonotype originated in a human donor in a cohort sampled during active COVID-19. The CDR3 spells CASSVTSGSNTGELFF. The CDR3 DNA reads TGTGCCAGCAGCGTGACTAGCGGGAGCAACACCGGGGAGCTGTTTTTT.